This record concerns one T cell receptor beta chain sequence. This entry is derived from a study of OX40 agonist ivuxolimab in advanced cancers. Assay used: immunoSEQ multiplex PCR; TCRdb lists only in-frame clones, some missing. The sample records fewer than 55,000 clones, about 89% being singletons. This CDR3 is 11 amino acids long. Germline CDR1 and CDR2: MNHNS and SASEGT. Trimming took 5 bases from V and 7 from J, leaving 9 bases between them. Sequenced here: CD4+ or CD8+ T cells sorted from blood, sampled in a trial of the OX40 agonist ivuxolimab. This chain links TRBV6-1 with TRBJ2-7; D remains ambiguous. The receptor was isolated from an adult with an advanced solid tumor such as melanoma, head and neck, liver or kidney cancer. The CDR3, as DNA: TGTGCCAGCAGTTACGCTAAGGAGCAGTACTTC. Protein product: CASSYAKEQYF.